This T cell receptor (beta chain) stems from a study of T cell responses to AZD1222 COVID-19 vaccine. Study-level information: Doses given second, at about 4 or about 12 weeks, were pooled. Overall study results and limits: In a largely white British group with more females than males, clonal diversity was possibly underestimated.

Measured with immunoSEQ multiplex PCR; TCRdb has only the in-frame clones, and not every one. Of about 150,000 clones detected, roughly 87% appear once; the ten largest clones hold 4.5% to 6.5%. Concerning this clone: Its antigen is as yet unknown.

Trimming removed 0 bases from V and 3 bases from J; junction bases left unmatched: 0. The CDR3 runs 14 residues. The germline V gene encodes CDR1 SGHRS and CDR2 YFSETQ. This material consisted of peripheral blood, taken on day 0 of AZD1222 vaccination. The V gene is TRBV5-1, the J gene TRBJ2-7; 10 bases match TRBD2. This sequence was found in an adult in good health. The CDR3 loop reads CASSLASGSYEQYF. The CDR3 bases are TGCGCCAGCAGCTTGGCTAGCGGGAGCTACGAGCAGTACTTC.